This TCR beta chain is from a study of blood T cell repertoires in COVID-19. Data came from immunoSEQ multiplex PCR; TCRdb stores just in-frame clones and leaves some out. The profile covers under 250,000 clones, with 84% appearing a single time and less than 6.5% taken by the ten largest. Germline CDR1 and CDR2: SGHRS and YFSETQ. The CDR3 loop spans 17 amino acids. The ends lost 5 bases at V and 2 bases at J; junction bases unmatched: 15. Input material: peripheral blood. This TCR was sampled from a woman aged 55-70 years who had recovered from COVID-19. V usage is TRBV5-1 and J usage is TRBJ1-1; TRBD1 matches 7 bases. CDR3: CASRFPGQLGLNTEAFF. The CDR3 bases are TGCGCCAGCAGGTTTCCGGGACAGTTGGGACTTAACACTGAAGCTTTCTTT.